This TCR beta chain was sequenced in a study of T-cell memory formation after mild COVID-19. Germline-derived CDR1 and CDR2 are SGHVS and FNYEAQ. With 5 bases removed from V and 5 bases from J, the gap between germline ends came to 12 bases. The CDR3 has 13 amino acids. Each CDR3 protein is one row after TCRdb ran MiXCR on the 5' RACE reads. The sample yields about 88,000 distinct CDR3 sequences, approximately 23% seen once. This clonotype has only a few counts. The rearrangement uses TRBV7-6 and TRBJ1-1, with D unclear. The sequence was obtained from a man younger than 30 who had mild COVID-19 (a few samples of this study predate the infection). Cell type and time point are not known. The material sequenced was PBMCs or a T cell subset sorted from them (not recorded which). The CDR3 DNA sequence: TGTGCCAGCAGCCCAGCGGTGGGGACTGAAGCTTTCTTT. Its protein is CASSPAVGTEAFF.